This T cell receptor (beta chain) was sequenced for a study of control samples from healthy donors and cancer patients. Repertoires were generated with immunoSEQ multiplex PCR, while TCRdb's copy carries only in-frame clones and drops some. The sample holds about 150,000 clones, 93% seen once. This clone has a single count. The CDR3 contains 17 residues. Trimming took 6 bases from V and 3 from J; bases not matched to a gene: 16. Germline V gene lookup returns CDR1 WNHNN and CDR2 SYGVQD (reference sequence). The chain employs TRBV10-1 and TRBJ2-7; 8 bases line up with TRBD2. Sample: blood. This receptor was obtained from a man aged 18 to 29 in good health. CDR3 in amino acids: CASRADKREIYSYEQYF. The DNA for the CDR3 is TGCGCCAGCAGAGCCGATAAGCGGGAGATATATAGCTACGAGCAGTACTTC.